This entry concerns a single T cell receptor beta chain. Its cognate antigen is unknown. The data derive from a study of T-cell memory formation after mild COVID-19. The overall study: Largely, the TCR clusters proved donor specific. Overall study results and limits: Cross-reactive memory apparently joined, as some responding clones appeared in pre-infection memory. Day 15 to 85 contractors were CD4/CD8 balanced; later expanders leaned CD4+.

Trimming removed 9 bases from V and 1 base from J, with 12 bases in between. Germline V gene lookup returns CDR1 MNHEY and CDR2 SVGEGT. The CDR3 sequence is 13 residues long. Each CDR3 protein is one row after TCRdb ran MiXCR on the 5' RACE reads. The sample has more than 250,000 distinct CDR3 sequences, under 20% seen once. Material for sequencing was PBMCs or a T cell subset sorted from them (not recorded which). This clonotype originated in a young man who had mild COVID-19 (a few samples of this study predate the infection). Cell type and time point are not known. J is TRBJ1-1 and V is TRBV6-2 or TRBV6-3, with D maybe TRBD1 (5 bases). CDR3 region: CASRTGGNTEAFF. As DNA, the CDR3 is TGTGCCAGTCGGACCGGGGGGAACACTGAAGCTTTCTTT.